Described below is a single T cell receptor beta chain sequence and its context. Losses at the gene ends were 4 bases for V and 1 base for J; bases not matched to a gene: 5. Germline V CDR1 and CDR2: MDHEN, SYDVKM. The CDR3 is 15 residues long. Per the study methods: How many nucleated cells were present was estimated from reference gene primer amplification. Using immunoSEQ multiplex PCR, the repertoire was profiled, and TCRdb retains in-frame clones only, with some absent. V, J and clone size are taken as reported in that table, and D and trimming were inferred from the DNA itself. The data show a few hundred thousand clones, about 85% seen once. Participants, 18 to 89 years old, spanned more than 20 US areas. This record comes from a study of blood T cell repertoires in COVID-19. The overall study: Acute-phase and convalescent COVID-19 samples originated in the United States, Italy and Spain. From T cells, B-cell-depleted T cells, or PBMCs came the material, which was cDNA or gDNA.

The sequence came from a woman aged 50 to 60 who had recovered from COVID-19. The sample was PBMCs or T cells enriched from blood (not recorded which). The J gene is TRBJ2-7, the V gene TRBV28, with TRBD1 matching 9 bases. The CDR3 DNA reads TGTGCCAGCAGTTCTCAGACAGGGGGTTCCTACGAGCAGTACTTC. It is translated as CASSSQTGGSYEQYF.